This entry features one T cell receptor beta chain sequence. Authors' data handling: Estimation of nucleated cell counts relied on the amplification of reference gene primers. The method was immunoSEQ multiplex PCR; TCRdb's version includes in-frame clones alone and lacks a portion of them. V and J calls and clone size are as listed in that table; D and trimming were resolved from the DNA. The sample records 200,000 or so clones, 82% being singletons. The data belong to a study of blood T cell repertoires in COVID-19. Whole-study context: The United States, Italy and Spain supplied acute and convalescent COVID-19 samples. In each case, the material was cDNA or gDNA derived from T cells, B-cell-depleted T cells, or PBMCs.

The sequenced sample was peripheral blood. The sequence was collected from a woman in her 30s with acute or convalescent COVID-19.

CDR3 DNA sequence: TGTGCCAGCAGCCAAGATCTGGGCGATGAGCAGTTCTTC. This translates into CASSQDLGDEQFF. The chain uses TRBV4-2 and TRBJ2-1; no firm D call. This CDR3 is built from 13 residues. Germline CDR1 is LGHNA and CDR2 is YNFKEQ. V was clipped by 0 bases and J by 8 bases, with 8 bases between them.